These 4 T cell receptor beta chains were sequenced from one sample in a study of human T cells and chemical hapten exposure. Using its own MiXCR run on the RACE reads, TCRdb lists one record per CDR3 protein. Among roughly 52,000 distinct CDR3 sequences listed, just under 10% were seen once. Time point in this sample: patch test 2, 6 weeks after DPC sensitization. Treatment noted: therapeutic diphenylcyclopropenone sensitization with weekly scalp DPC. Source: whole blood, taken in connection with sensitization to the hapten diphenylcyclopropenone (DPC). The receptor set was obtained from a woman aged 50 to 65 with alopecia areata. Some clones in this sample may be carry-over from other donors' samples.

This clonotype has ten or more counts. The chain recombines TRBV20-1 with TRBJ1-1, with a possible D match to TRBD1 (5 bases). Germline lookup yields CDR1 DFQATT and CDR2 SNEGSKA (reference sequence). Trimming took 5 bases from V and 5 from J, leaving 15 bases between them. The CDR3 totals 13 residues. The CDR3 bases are TGCAGTGCTCCAGGGTACGGAGAGACTGAAGCTTTCTTT. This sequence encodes CSAPGYGETEAFF.

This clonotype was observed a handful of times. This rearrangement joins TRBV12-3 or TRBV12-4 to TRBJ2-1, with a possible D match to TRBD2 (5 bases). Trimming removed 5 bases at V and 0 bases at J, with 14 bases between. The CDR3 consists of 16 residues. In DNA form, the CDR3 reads TGTGCCAGCAGTCCCCCGCGGGCGAGCTCCTACAATGAGCAGTTCTTC. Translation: CASSPPRASSYNEQFF.

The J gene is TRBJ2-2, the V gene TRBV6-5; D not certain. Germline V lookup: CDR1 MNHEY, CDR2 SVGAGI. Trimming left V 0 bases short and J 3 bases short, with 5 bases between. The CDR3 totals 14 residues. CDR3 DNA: TGTGCCAGCAGTTACTCGCGAGACACCGGGGAGCTGTTTTTT. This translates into CASSYSRDTGELFF.

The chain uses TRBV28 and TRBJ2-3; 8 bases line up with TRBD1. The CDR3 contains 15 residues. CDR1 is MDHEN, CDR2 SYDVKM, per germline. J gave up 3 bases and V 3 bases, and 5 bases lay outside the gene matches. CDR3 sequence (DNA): TGTGCCAGCAGTTTTCCAGACAGGGGTACAGATACGCAGTATTTT. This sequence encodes CASSFPDRGTDTQYF.